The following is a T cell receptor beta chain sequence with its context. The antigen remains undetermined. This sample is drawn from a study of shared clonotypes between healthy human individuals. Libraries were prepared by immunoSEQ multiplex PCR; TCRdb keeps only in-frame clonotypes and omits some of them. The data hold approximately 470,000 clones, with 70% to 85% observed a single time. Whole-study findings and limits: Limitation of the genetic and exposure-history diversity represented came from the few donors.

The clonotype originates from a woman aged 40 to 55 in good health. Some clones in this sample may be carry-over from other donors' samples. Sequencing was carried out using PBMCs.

The CDR3, as DNA: TGTGCCAGCAGCTTAGGGTGGGGTGGAGATACGCAGTATTTT. It encodes CASSLGWGGDTQYF. This chain connects TRBV7-2 to TRBJ2-3; D remains ambiguous. CDR3 length: 14 residues. Trimming cost V 1 base and J 5 bases, with 10 bases left between them. Germline V CDR1 and CDR2: SGHTA, FQGNSA. Drawing the rest from reference TRBV7-2 and TRBJ2-3, the complete variable domain is GAGVSQSPSNKVTEKGKDVELRCDPISGHTALYWYRQSLGQGLEFLIYFQGNSAPDKSGLPSDRFSAERTGGSVSTLTIQRTQQEDSAVYLCASSLGWGGDTQYFGPGTRLTVL.